These 15 T cell receptor beta chains were sequenced from one sample in a study of cytomegalovirus exposure and HLA in healthy donors. It was with 60 Vbeta and 13 Jbeta primers that the PCR ran. Profiling relied on immunoSEQ multiplex PCR, and the TCRdb table lists in-frame clones only, not all of them. The table shows some 110,000 clones, with 71% occurring only once. Sequencing was performed on PBMCs. These receptor sequences come from a female donor in good health and CMV-seronegative.

The V call is TRBV5-1, the J call TRBJ2-4, with a possible D match to TRBD1 (6 bases). Trimming took off 4 bases at V and 9 bases at J, with 17 bases between the two ends. Germline V gene data show CDR1 as SGHRS and CDR2 as YFSETQ. CDR3 size: 14 residues. CDR3 in DNA: TGCGCCAGCAGCGGAATTAACAGGGACGGCATTCAGTACTTC. Its translation is CASSGINRDGIQYF.

The V gene is TRBV6-5, the J gene TRBJ1-1, with a tentative D call TRBD1 (5 bases). CDR1 and CDR2 from the germline V gene are MNHEY and SVGAGI. The CDR3 covers 14 residues. The V and J ends lost 2 bases and 6 bases respectively, with 13 bases between them. Here the CDR3 reads CASSYGPGYAEAFF. For the CDR3, the DNA is TGTGCCAGCAGTTACGGACCAGGGTATGCTGAAGCTTTCTTT.

This clone was recorded a few times. This rearrangement joins TRBV6-4 to TRBJ2-1; the match to TRBD2 covers 16 bases. Germline CDR1 is MRHNA and CDR2 is SNTAGT. The CDR3 spans 17 residues. V lost 4 bases to trimming and J lost 8 bases; unmatched junction nucleotides: 8. CDR3 DNA: TGTGCCAGCAGTGTGGGACTAGCGGGAGGGCTAATCCATGAGCAGTTCTTC. This codes for CASSVGLAGGLIHEQFF.

The sample holds a few counts of this clone. V gene TRBV15 combines with J gene TRBJ2-3, with D perhaps matching TRBD2 (5 bases). Germline CDR1 and CDR2: LNHNV and YYDKDF (reference sequence). The CDR3 has 15 amino acids. V lost 0 bases, J lost 5 bases, and 12 bases lay in between. CDR3 coding DNA: TGTGCCACCAGCAGAGAGAGGGCAGGCCTAGATACGCAGTATTTT. Translated, it gives CATSRERAGLDTQYF.

This clone was picked up a small number of times. The chain employs TRBV6-1 and TRBJ1-1; D uncertain. Germline V gene sequence: CDR1 MNHNS, CDR2 SASEGT. CDR3 length equals 14 residues. V was cut by 4 bases and J by 2 bases, with 11 bases left in between. The CDR3 DNA sequence: TGTGCCAGCAGTGTTTCTCCAGATAACACTGAAGCTTTCTTT. It translates to CASSVSPDNTEAFF.

This clone was observed once. The chain links TRBV4-1 to TRBJ2-3; 9 nucleotides align to TRBD2. This CDR3 is built from 18 residues. The germline V gene encodes CDR1 MGHRA and CDR2 YSYEKL. The V and J ends lost 0 bases and 3 bases, in that order; junction bases with no gene match: 10. The CDR3 spells CASSQELGGRAWTDTQYF. The CDR3 DNA reads as TGCGCCAGCAGCCAAGAGCTGGGCGGGAGGGCCTGGACAGATACGCAGTATTTT.

The gene calls are TRBV6-5 and TRBJ1-4; 7 nucleotides match TRBD1. Germline CDR1 reads MNHEY; CDR2 reads SVGAGI. CDR3 length: 14 amino acids. V was clipped by 0 bases and J by 8 bases; unmatched bases: 3. In nucleotides, the CDR3 is TGTGCCAGCAGTTACTCCCAGGGGGTCGAAAAACTGTTTTTT. This translates into CASSYSQGVEKLFF.

The chain combines TRBV7-3 with TRBJ1-1, with D maybe TRBD1 (5 bases). CDR3 length equals 14 residues. Germline V lookup: CDR1 SGHTA, CDR2 FQGTGA. Trimming cost V 1 base and J 5 bases, with 11 bases left between them. The CDR3 spells CASSLIGGGTEAFF. The CDR3 DNA sequence: TGTGCCAGCAGCTTAATCGGGGGAGGAACTGAAGCTTTCTTT. Combining the CDR3 with reference TRBV7-3 and TRBJ1-1 gives the whole variable domain GAGVSQTPSNKVTEKGKYVELRCDPISGHTALYWYRQSLGQGPEFLIYFQGTGAADDSGLPNDRFFAVRPEGSVSTLKIQRTERGDSAVYLCASSLIGGGTEAFFGQGTRLTVV.

The V gene is TRBV11-1, the J gene TRBJ1-1; 11 nucleotides match TRBD1. Germline CDR1 SGHAT, CDR2 FQDESV (reference sequence). The CDR3 length is 15 residues. The V and J ends lost 2 bases and 3 bases, in that order; junction bases with no gene match: 2. The CDR3 loop reads CASSLRTGGHTEAFF. DNA of the CDR3: TGTGCCAGCAGCTTAAGGACAGGGGGCCACACTGAAGCTTTCTTT.

This clone was counted a single time. V gene TRBV15 combines with J gene TRBJ1-5; tentatively, D is TRBD1 (5 bases). The CDR3 totals 14 residues. V gave up 0 bases and J gave up 7 bases, with 10 bases separating them. Germline values: CDR1 LNHNV, CDR2 YYDKDF (reference sequence). CDR3 amino acids: CATSRDGARQPQHF. CDR3 nucleotides: TGTGCCACCAGCAGAGATGGGGCGAGGCAGCCCCAGCATTTT. The variable domain in full, with the rest retrieved from reference TRBV15 and TRBJ1-5, is DAMVIQNPRYQVTQFGKPVTLSCSQTLNHNVMYWYQQKSSQAPKLLFHYYDKDFNNEADTPDNFQSRRPNTSFCFLDIRSPGLGDTAMYLCATSRDGARQPQHFGDGTRLSIL.

This clone came up a few times. CDR3: CASSSLQGLGSYEQYF. CDR3 nucleotide sequence: TGCGCCAGCAGCTCACTACAGGGCCTCGGGTCCTACGAGCAGTACTTC. This sequence joins TRBV5-1 and TRBJ2-7; tentatively, D is TRBD1 (6 bases). Trimming cost V 3 bases and J 1 base, with 17 bases left between them. CDR1 is SGHRS and CDR2 is YFSETQ in the germline V gene. This CDR3 spans 16 amino acids.

This chain uses TRBV5-1 with TRBJ2-1, with D perhaps matching TRBD2 (6 bases). From germline, CDR1 is SGHRS and CDR2 YFSETQ. The V end was cut by 0 bases, the J end by 1 base, with 14 bases between. The CDR3 extends over 17 amino acids. The CDR3 here is CASSLVGVADSYNEQFF. CDR3 DNA sequence: TGCGCCAGCAGCTTGGTAGGTGTAGCGGATTCCTACAATGAGCAGTTCTTC. The complete variable domain, with remaining parts taken from reference TRBV5-1 and TRBJ2-1, reads KAGVTQTPRYLIKTRGQQVTLSCSPISGHRSVSWYQQTPGQGLQFLFEYFSETQRNKGNFPGRFSGRQFSNSRSEMNVSTLELGDSALYLCASSLVGVADSYNEQFFGPGTRLTVL.

The sample holds a few counts of this clone. The CDR3 coding sequence is TGTGCCAGCAATCCGACAGGGGAAGGTCAGCCCCAGCATTTT. Encoded protein: CASNPTGEGQPQHF. The V gene is TRBV2, the J gene TRBJ1-5; 8 bases fit TRBD1. The CDR3 is 14 residues long. V lost 7 bases and J lost 6; bases outside the gene matches: 8. CDR1 SNHLY and CDR2 FYNNEI come from the germline V gene.

The chain joins TRBV18 to TRBJ2-2, with 7 bases fitting TRBD2. Germline lookup yields CDR1 KGHSH and CDR2 LQKENI. After removal of 3 bases from V and 1 base from J, the junction contained 2 bases not matched to a gene. The CDR3 is 15 residues long. This CDR3 reads CASSPAGVNTGELFF. The CDR3 DNA reads as TGTGCCAGCTCACCGGCGGGAGTGAACACCGGGGAGCTGTTTTTT. Based on the CDR3 plus reference TRBV18 and TRBJ2-2, the full variable domain is NAGVMQNPRHLVRRRGQEARLRCSPMKGHSHVYWYRQLPEEGLKFMVYLQKENIIDESGMPKERFSAEFPKEGPSILRIQQVVRGDSAAYFCASSPAGVNTGELFFGEGSRLTVL.

The chain joins TRBV19 to TRBJ1-2; the D is unclear. Trimming took 5 bases from V and 4 from J, leaving 2 bases between them. The CDR3 contains 10 residues. Germline V gene lookup returns CDR1 LNHDA and CDR2 SQIVND (reference sequence). As DNA, the CDR3 is TGTGCCAGTAGTCGCTATGGCTACACCTTC. Its protein is CASSRYGYTF.